Listed below are T cell receptor beta chains from one sample, sequenced in a study of cytomegalovirus exposure and HLA in healthy donors. Only in-frame clones appear in the TCRdb table, and some are missing; sequencing was by immunoSEQ multiplex PCR. The table has 110,000 to 150,000 clones, just over 90% seen once. The sequencing sample was made of PBMCs. Every receptor here comes from a man aged 18 to 29 in good health and CMV-seronegative. The CDR3 runs from the conserved cysteine through the conserved F or W. The D gene is left open where the match is weak. Clone size is shown for a subset of rows, as once, few, many or a class of expanded clone.

size	V	J	length	D	CDR3	DNA
.	TRBV15	TRBJ2-3	21	TRBD2	CATSRVPHTKTDSAGVGTQYF	TGTGCCACCAGCAGAGTCCCTCACACTAAAACCGACTCAGCGGGAGTAGGTACGCAGTATTTT
.	TRBV30	TRBJ1-2	14	.	CASKGGGAFHGYTF	TGTGCCTCCAAAGGGGGGGGCGCTTTCCATGGCTACACCTTC
.	TRBV9	TRBJ1-2	12	.	CASSLGAGGYTF	TGTGCCAGCAGTTTGGGGGCAGGGGGCTACACCTTC
.	TRBV10-3	TRBJ2-1	15	TRBD1	CAISERGGSNNEQFF	TGTGCCATCAGTGAGCGAGGGGGCTCTAACAATGAGCAGTTCTTC
.	TRBV2	TRBJ1-3	15	.	CASRKEAVSGNTIYF	TGTGCCAGCAGGAAGGAGGCGGTGTCGGGAAACACCATATATTTT
.	TRBV9	TRBJ2-6	18	.	CASSKFRDTHSGANVLTF	TGTGCCAGCAGCAAATTTCGGGACACCCACTCTGGGGCCAACGTCCTGACTTTC
.	TRBV30	TRBJ1-2	15	.	CACPLGGGGNYGYTF	TGTGCCTGCCCCCTGGGGGGGGGCGGTAACTATGGCTACACCTTC
.	TRBV5-1	TRBJ1-5	16	TRBD1	CASSLGGQYSNQPQHF	TGCGCCAGCAGCCTTGGGGGACAGTATAGCAATCAGCCCCAGCATTTT
.	TRBV5-4	TRBJ2-4	17	TRBD2	CASSLAGASGRKYIQYF	TGTGCCAGCAGCTTGGCCGGGGCTAGCGGGAGGAAGTACATTCAGTACTTC
.	TRBV6-1	TRBJ1-1	15	.	CASSELPAGRTEAFF	TGTGCCAGCAGTGAACTTCCAGCAGGGCGGACTGAAGCTTTCTTT
.	TRBV7-8	TRBJ1-2	14	TRBD1	CASSFSTGGHGYTF	TGTGCCAGCAGCTTCTCCACAGGGGGCCATGGCTACACCTTC
.	TRBV5-1	TRBJ1-3	17	.	CASSRSLGQSSGNTIYF	TGCGCCAGCAGCCGATCTCTCGGACAGAGCTCTGGAAACACCATATATTTT
.	TRBV12-1	TRBJ2-1	18	.	CASSSEVASRGKVDEQFF	TGTGCCAGCAGCTCCGAGGTCGCGAGCAGGGGTAAGGTTGATGAGCAGTTCTTC
few	TRBV6-5	TRBJ2-3	15	TRBD1	CASSWTGAQGDTQYF	TGTGCCAGCAGCTGGACAGGGGCCCAGGGAGATACGCAGTATTTT
.	TRBV5-1	TRBJ2-7	14	TRBD2	CASSAVGLSYEQYF	TGCGCCAGCAGCGCCGTGGGACTATCCTACGAGCAGTACTTC
.	TRBV4-3	TRBJ2-5	14	TRBD1	CASSPGRGRETQYF	TGCGCCAGCAGCCCCGGCAGGGGGCGGGAGACCCAGTACTTC
.	TRBV7-9	TRBJ2-1	16	TRBD2	CASSLAMGGRANEQFF	TGTGCCAGCAGCTTAGCGATGGGCGGGAGGGCGAATGAGCAGTTCTTC
once	TRBV27	TRBJ1-5	14	.	CASSSGYSNQPQHF	TGTGCCAGCAGTTCGGGGTATAGCAATCAGCCCCAGCATTTT
.	TRBV7-9	TRBJ1-3	14	.	CASSLAGGGNTIYF	TGTGCCAGCAGCCTAGCCGGCGGAGGAAACACCATATATTTT
.	TRBV29-1	TRBJ2-5	13	TRBD2	CSVVGEGSTTQYF	TGCAGCGTTGTAGGGGAGGGGTCGACGACCCAGTACTTC
.	TRBV11-3	TRBJ2-5	13	TRBD2	CASSRTSDETQYF	TGTGCCAGCAGCCGGACTAGCGATGAGACCCAGTACTTC
once	TRBV5-4	TRBJ1-4	14	.	CASSLGGVGEKLFF	TGTGCCAGCAGCTTAGGGGGGGTCGGGGAAAAACTGTTTTTT
.	TRBV12-5	TRBJ2-3	13	.	CASGLIAGLLQYF	TGTGCTAGTGGTTTGATTGCGGGACTCCTACAGTATTTT
.	TRBV6-1	TRBJ2-1	14	TRBD2	CASSGVAGYGEQFF	TGTGCCAGCAGTGGTGTAGCGGGGTATGGTGAGCAGTTCTTC
.	TRBV11-2	TRBJ2-7	13	.	CASSFDSYYEQYF	TGTGCCAGCAGCTTTGACTCGTACTACGAGCAGTACTTC
.	TRBV18	TRBJ2-7	12	TRBD1	CASSLDRVEQYF	TGTGCCAGCTCGCTGGACAGGGTCGAGCAGTACTTC
.	TRBV5-1	TRBJ1-5	17	.	CASSLERMRGFEQPQHF	TGCGCCAGCAGCTTAGAGCGGATGCGGGGTTTCGAACAGCCCCAGCATTTT
.	TRBV5-1	TRBJ1-1	16	TRBD1	CASSLEGQGAGTEAFF	TGCGCCAGCAGCTTGGAGGGACAGGGGGCAGGGACTGAAGCTTTCTTT
.	TRBV5-1	TRBJ1-1	13	TRBD1	CASSERQGVLAFF	TGCGCCAGCAGCGAAAGACAGGGGGTCTTGGCTTTCTTT
.	TRBV10-3	TRBJ1-5	13	TRBD1	CAIGTEWDQPQHF	TGTGCCATCGGGACAGAATGGGATCAGCCCCAGCATTTT
.	TRBV4-1	TRBJ2-7	15	TRBD1	CASSQGQGPSYEQYF	TGCGCCAGCAGCCAAGGACAGGGGCCGTCCTACGAGCAGTACTTC
.	TRBV5-6	TRBJ1-5	15	.	CASSLGGPSNQPQHF	TGTGCCAGCAGCCTAGGCGGGCCTAGCAATCAGCCCCAGCATTTT
.	TRBV7-7	TRBJ2-5	15	.	CASSLGRVAQETQYF	TGTGCCAGCAGCTTAGGTCGGGTAGCGCAAGAGACCCAGTACTTC
.	TRBV19	TRBJ2-1	15	TRBD2	CASSLVAGGTNEQFF	TGTGCCAGTAGTTTGGTAGCGGGAGGAACCAATGAGCAGTTCTTC
.	TRBV23-1	TRBJ2-2	19	TRBD1	CASSQSVVLGTGCLGELFF	TGCGCCAGCAGTCAATCCGTTGTCTTAGGGACAGGGTGTCTCGGGGAGCTGTTTTTT
once	TRBV10-1	TRBJ2-3	15	TRBD2	CASSEARGGSDTQYF	TGCGCCAGCAGTGAAGCGCGGGGGGGCTCAGATACGCAGTATTTT
.	TRBV27	TRBJ2-4	17	.	CASSSPASGSGKNIQYF	TGTGCCAGCAGTTCCCCCGCTTCAGGGTCTGGCAAAAACATTCAGTACTTC
.	TRBV5-4	TRBJ2-1	15	TRBD2	CASSLPSGGYNEQFF	TGTGCCAGCAGCTTGCCTAGCGGGGGGTACAATGAGCAGTTCTTC
.	TRBV5-4	TRBJ2-7	16	TRBD1	CASSLSSQGAIYEQYF	TGTGCCAGCAGCTTGAGCTCACAGGGGGCCATCTACGAGCAGTACTTC